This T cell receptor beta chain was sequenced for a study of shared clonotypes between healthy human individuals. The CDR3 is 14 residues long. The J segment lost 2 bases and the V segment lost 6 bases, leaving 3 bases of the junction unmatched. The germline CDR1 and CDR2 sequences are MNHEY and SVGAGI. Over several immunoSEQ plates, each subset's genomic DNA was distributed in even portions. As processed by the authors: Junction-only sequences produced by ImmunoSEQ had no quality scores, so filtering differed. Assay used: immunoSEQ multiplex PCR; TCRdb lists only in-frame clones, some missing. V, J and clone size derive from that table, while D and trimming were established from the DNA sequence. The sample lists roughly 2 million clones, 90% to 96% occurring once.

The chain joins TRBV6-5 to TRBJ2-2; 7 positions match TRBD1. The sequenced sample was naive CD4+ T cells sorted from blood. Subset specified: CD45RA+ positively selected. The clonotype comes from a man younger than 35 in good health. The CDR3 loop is CASRGQRNTGELFF. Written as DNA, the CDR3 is TGTGCCAGCAGGGGACAGAGAAACACCGGGGAGCTGTTTTTT.